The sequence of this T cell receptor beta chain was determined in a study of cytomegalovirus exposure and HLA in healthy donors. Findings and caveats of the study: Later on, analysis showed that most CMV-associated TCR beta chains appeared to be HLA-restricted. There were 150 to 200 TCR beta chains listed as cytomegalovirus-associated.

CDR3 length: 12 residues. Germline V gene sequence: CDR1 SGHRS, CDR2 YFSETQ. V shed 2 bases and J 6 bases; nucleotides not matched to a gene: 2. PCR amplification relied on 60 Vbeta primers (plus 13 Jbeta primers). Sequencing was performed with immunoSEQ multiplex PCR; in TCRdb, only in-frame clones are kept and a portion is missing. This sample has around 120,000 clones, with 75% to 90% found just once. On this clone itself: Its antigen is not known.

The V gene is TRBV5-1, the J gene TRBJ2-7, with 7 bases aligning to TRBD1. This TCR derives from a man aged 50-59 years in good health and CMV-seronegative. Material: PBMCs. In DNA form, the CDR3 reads TGCGCCAGCAGCTTTGACAGGGCCGAGCAGTACTTC. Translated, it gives CASSFDRAEQYF.